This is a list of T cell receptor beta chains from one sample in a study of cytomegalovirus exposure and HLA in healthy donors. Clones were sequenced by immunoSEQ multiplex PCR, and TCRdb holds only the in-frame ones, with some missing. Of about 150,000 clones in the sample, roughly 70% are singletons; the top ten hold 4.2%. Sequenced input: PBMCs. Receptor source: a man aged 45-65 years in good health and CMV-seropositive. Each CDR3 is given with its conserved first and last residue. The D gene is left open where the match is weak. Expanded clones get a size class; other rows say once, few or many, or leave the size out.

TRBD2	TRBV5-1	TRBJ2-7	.	CASSPGTSAISYEQYF	TGCGCCAGCAGCCCGGGGACTAGCGCTATCTCCTACGAGCAGTACTTC
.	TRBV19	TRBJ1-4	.	CASRTQGIYEKLFF	TGTGCCAGTAGGACACAGGGAATTTACGAAAAACTGTTTTTT
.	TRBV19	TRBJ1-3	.	CASSSPRVGSGNTIYF	TGTGCCAGTAGTTCTCCCCGGGTCGGATCTGGAAACACCATATATTTT
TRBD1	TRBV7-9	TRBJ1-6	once	CASSFLRGPVYNSPLHF	TGTGCCAGCAGCTTCCTAAGGGGGCCCGTATATAATTCACCCCTCCACTTT
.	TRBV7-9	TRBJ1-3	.	CASSLGLLSGNTIYF	TGTGCCAGCAGCTTAGGCCTCCTATCTGGAAACACCATATATTTT
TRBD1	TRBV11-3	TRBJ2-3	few	CASLGQGEDTQYF	TGTGCCAGCCTTGGACAGGGGGAGGATACGCAGTATTTT
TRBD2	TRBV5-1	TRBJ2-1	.	CASSLYWREGYNEQFF	TGCGCCAGCAGCTTGTATTGGCGGGAGGGCTACAATGAGCAGTTCTTC
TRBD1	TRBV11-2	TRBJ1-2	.	CASSAGQGYNYGYTF	TGTGCCAGCAGCGCGGGACAGGGGTACAACTATGGCTACACCTTC
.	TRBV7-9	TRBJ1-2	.	CSSSFRVYGYTF	TGTTCCAGCAGCTTCCGGGTCTATGGCTACACCTTC
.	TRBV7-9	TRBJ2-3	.	CASSPGSTDTQYF	TGTGCCAGCAGCCCGGGGAGCACAGATACGCAGTATTTT
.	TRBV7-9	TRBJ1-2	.	CSSSLAGERASNYGYTF	TGTTCCAGCAGCTTAGCCGGGGAGAGGGCATCTAACTATGGCTACACCTTC
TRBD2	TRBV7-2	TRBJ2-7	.	CASSPGGWPSGGSSYEQYF	TGTGCCAGCAGCCCAGGGGGCTGGCCTAGCGGGGGGAGCTCCTACGAGCAGTACTTC
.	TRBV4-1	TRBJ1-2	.	CASSQTVSANGYTF	TGCGCCAGCAGCCAAACAGTCTCCGCCAATGGCTACACCTTC
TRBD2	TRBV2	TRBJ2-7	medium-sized	CASLREGNSYEQYF	TGTGCCAGCCTCAGGGAGGGCAACTCCTACGAGCAGTACTTC
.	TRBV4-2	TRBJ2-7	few	CASSQVLGPSYEQYF	TGTGCCAGCAGCCAAGTCTTGGGGCCCTCCTACGAGCAGTACTTC
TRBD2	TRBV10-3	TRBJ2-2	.	CAISPRTSGNTGELFF	TGTGCCATCAGCCCACGGACTAGCGGGAACACCGGGGAGCTGTTTTTT
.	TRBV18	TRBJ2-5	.	CASSPLAVGVEETQYF	TGTGCCAGCTCACCATTAGCGGTAGGTGTGGAAGAGACCCAGTACTTC
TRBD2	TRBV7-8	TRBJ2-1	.	CASSLTGGFYNEQFF	TGTGCCAGCAGCTTAACGGGAGGGTTTTACAATGAGCAGTTCTTC
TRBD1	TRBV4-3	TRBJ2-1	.	CASSLEPPGQGYNEQFF	TGCGCCAGCAGCCTAGAGCCACCGGGACAGGGATACAATGAGCAGTTCTTC
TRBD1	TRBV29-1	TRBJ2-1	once	CSVVPGQGIYNEQFF	TGCAGCGTTGTCCCCGGACAGGGCATATACAATGAGCAGTTCTTC
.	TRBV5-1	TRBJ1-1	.	CASSLAQGSMNTEAFF	TGCGCCAGCAGCTTGGCACAGGGATCTATGAACACTGAAGCTTTCTTT
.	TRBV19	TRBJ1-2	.	CASSAGSYYGYTF	TGTGCCAGTAGTGCCGGGTCGTACTATGGCTACACCTTC
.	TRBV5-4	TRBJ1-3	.	CASSLPGAGNTIYF	TGTGCCAGCAGCTTGCCAGGGGCTGGAAACACCATATATTTT
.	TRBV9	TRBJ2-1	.	CASSLLAQSYNEQFF	TGTGCCAGCAGCCTTCTAGCGCAGTCCTACAATGAGCAGTTCTTC
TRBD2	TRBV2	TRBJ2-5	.	CASSESGGASETQYF	TGTGCCAGCAGTGAGAGCGGGGGGGCTTCAGAGACCCAGTACTTC
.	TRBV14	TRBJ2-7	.	CASSQGRGLVEQYF	TGTGCCAGCAGCCAAGGTCGCGGGCTGGTCGAGCAGTACTTC
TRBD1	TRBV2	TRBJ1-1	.	CASLDRGLPALNTEAFF	TGTGCCAGTTTAGACAGGGGCCTGCCTGCTTTGAACACTGAAGCTTTCTTT
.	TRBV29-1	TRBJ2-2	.	CSVGDTGELFF	TGCAGCGTTGGAGACACCGGGGAGCTGTTTTTT
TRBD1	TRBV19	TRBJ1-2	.	CASSTDRDRYGYTF	TGTGCCAGTAGTACCGACAGGGATCGGTATGGCTACACCTTC
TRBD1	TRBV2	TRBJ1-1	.	CASSRQGRNTEAFF	TGTGCCAGCAGTCGACAGGGCCGGAACACTGAAGCTTTCTTT
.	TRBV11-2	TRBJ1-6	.	CASTRGFGGNSPLHF	TGTGCCAGCACCCGGGGTTTCGGGGGTAATTCACCCCTCCACTTT
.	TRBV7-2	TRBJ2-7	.	CASSLSFSGATYEQYF	TGTGCCAGCAGCTTATCGTTTAGCGGAGCCACCTACGAGCAGTACTTC
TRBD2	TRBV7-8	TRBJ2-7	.	CASIPSSSGSMYEQYF	TGTGCCAGCATTCCTTCGTCTAGCGGGAGTATGTACGAGCAGTACTTC
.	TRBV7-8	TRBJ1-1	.	CASSPRQREAFF	TGTGCCAGCAGCCCAAGACAGAGAGAAGCTTTCTTT
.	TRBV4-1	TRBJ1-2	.	CASSQEETGFGYTF	TGCGCCAGCAGCCAAGAGGAGACAGGATTTGGCTACACCTTC
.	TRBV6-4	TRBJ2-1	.	CASSRLGEYDEQFF	TGTGCCAGCAGCAGACTAGGGGAGTATGATGAGCAGTTCTTC
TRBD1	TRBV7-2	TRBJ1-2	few	CASSLDRAGGYTF	TGTGCCAGCAGCCTCGACAGGGCAGGTGGCTACACCTTC
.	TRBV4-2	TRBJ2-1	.	CASSQEWGPYNEQFF	TGTGCCAGCAGCCAAGAGTGGGGGCCCTACAATGAGCAGTTCTTC
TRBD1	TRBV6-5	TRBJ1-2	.	CASSYSIRQGMGYTF	TGTGCCAGCAGTTACTCTATCCGACAGGGCATGGGCTACACCTTC
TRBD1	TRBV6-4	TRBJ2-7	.	CASSDWVPHRGPLELYEQYF	TGTGCCAGCAGTGACTGGGTTCCCCACAGGGGGCCGCTGGAGCTCTACGAGCAGTACTTC
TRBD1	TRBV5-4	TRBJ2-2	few	CASSPDRGGDTGELFF	TGTGCCAGCAGCCCCGACAGGGGTGGGGACACCGGGGAGCTGTTTTTT
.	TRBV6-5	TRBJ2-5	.	CASRAVGQETQYF	TGTGCCAGCAGGGCGGTGGGTCAAGAGACCCAGTACTTC
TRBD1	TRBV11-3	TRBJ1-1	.	CASSLRQGLNTEAFF	TGTGCCAGCAGCTTGCGACAGGGACTGAACACTGAAGCTTTCTTT
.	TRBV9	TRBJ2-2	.	CASSGALTGELFF	TGTGCCAGCAGCGGGGCGCTCACCGGGGAGCTGTTTTTT
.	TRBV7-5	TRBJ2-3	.	CARRGDRGRGRTDTQYF	TGTGCCAGAAGAGGGGACAGGGGGCGCGGGCGTACGGATACGCAGTATTTT
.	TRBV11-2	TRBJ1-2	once	CASSLVGGNYGYTF	TGTGCCAGCAGCTTAGTCGGTGGTAACTATGGCTACACCTTC
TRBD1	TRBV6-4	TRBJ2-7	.	CASSDGTGKCSYEQYF	TGTGCCAGCAGTGATGGGACAGGGAAGTGCTCCTACGAGCAGTACTTC
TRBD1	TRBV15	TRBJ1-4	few	CATSSRAQGGEKLFF	TGTGCCACCAGCAGTAGGGCCCAGGGGGGTGAAAAACTGTTTTTT
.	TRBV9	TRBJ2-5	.	CASSVGVSGGETQYF	TGTGCCAGCAGCGTAGGTGTTAGCGGCGGGGAGACCCAGTACTTC
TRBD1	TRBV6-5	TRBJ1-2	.	CASSDRDGYTF	TGTGCCAGCAGTGACAGGGACGGCTACACCTTC
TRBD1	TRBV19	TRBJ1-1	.	CASSPTRQGARNTEAFF	TGTGCCAGTAGCCCAACCCGACAGGGGGCGAGGAACACTGAAGCTTTCTTT
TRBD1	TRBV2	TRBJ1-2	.	CASSFSGTEVYGYTF	TGTGCCAGCAGTTTCTCCGGGACAGAGGTTTATGGCTACACCTTC
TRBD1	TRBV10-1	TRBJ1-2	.	CASSPGQGSPYTF	TGCGCCAGCAGTCCGGGACAGGGGTCCCCCTACACCTTC
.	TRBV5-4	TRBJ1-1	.	CASSSGRGTMNTEAFF	TGTGCCAGCAGCTCGGGACGGGGGACCATGAACACTGAAGCTTTCTTT
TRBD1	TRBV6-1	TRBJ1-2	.	CASSERTGGNYGYTF	TGTGCCAGCAGTGAGAGGACAGGGGGGAACTATGGCTACACCTTC
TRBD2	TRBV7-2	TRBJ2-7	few	CASSLYQSRGGAIYEQYF	TGTGCCAGCAGCTTATATCAGAGTCGCGGGGGGGCAATTTACGAGCAGTACTTC
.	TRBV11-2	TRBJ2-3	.	CASSPAVRSDTQYF	TGTGCCAGCAGCCCCGCGGTTAGGTCAGATACGCAGTATTTT
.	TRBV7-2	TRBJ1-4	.	CASRMQGPGVHNEKLFF	TGTGCCAGCAGGATGCAGGGCCCTGGAGTGCATAATGAAAAACTGTTTTTT